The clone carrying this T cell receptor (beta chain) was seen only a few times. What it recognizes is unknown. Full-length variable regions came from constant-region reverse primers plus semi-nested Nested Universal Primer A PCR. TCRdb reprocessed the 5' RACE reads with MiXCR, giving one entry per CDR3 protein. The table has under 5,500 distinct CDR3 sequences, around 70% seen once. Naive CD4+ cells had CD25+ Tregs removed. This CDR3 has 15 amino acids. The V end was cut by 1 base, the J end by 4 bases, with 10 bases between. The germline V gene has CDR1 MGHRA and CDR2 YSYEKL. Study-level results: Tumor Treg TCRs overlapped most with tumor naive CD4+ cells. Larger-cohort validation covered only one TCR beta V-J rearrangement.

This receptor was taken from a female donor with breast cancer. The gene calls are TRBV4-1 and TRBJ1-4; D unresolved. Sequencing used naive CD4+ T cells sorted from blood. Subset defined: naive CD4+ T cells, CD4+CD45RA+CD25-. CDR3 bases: TGCGCCAGCAGCCAAGTTTCGGGGTTTAATGAAAAACTGTTTTTT. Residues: CASSQVSGFNEKLFF.